These 10 T cell receptor beta chains share one sample of origin, sequenced in a study of blood T cell repertoires in COVID-19. Generated by immunoSEQ multiplex PCR, the TCRdb table keeps only in-frame clones and is missing some. Seen here are over 200,000 clones, approximately 90% observed once, and the top ten hold approximately 2.6%. Sequencing input: peripheral blood. All receptors come from a man aged 25-45 years with COVID-19, enrolled during active disease.

The chain links TRBV11-2 to TRBJ1-1; no clear D. With 0 bases removed from V and 8 bases from J, the gap between germline ends came to 10 bases. The CDR3 runs to 13 residues. The germline V gene encodes CDR1 SGHAT and CDR2 FQNNGV. CDR3 residues: CASSLDLRWEAFF. CDR3 sequence (DNA): TGTGCCAGCAGCTTAGATCTCAGGTGGGAAGCTTTCTTT. Based on the CDR3 plus reference TRBV11-2 and TRBJ1-1, the full variable domain is EAGVAQSPRYKIIEKRQSVAFWCNPISGHATLYWYQQILGQGPKLLIQFQNNGVVDDSQLPKDRFSAERLKGVDSTLKIQPAKLEDSAVYLCASSLDLRWEAFFGQGTRLTVV.

The V call is TRBV6-5, the J call TRBJ2-3; the D gene is possibly TRBD1 (6 bases). The CDR3 runs 14 residues. CDR1 MNHEY and CDR2 SVGAGI come from the germline V gene. V was pared by 2 bases and J by 3 bases, with 9 bases between. The CDR3 region is CASSYGQGTDTQYF. The CDR3 DNA sequence: TGTGCCAGCAGTTACGGGCAGGGGACAGATACGCAGTATTTT.

The chain uses TRBV30 and TRBJ1-5; possibly TRBD1 for D (5 bases). Germline CDR1 reads GTSNPN; CDR2 reads SVGIG (reference sequence). V gave up 3 bases and J gave up 4 bases, with 16 bases separating them. This CDR3 is 15 amino acids long. The CDR3 region has the DNA TGTGCCTGGAGCGGAGGGGCATCTCAAAATCAGCCCCAGCATTTT. Encoded protein: CAWSGGASQNQPQHF.

The chain uses TRBV5-4 and TRBJ2-1; D remains ambiguous. V gave up 1 base and J gave up 6 bases, with 8 bases separating them. Germline values: CDR1 SGHNT, CDR2 YYREEE (reference sequence). CDR3 size: 13 residues. The CDR3 nucleotides are TGTGCCAGCAGCTTGCCCCAGGCCAATGAGCAGTTCTTC. Protein product: CASSLPQANEQFF.

The genes are TRBV5-6 and TRBJ2-5; 8 nucleotides line up with TRBD2. J gave up 2 bases and V 2 bases, and 8 bases lay outside the gene matches. This CDR3 contains 16 residues. Germline lookup yields CDR1 SGHDT and CDR2 YYEEEE. For the CDR3, the DNA is TGTGCCAGCAGCTTTATTACGGGAGGGCCGCAAGAGACCCAGTACTTC. Protein product: CASSFITGGPQETQYF.

In this sample, this clone turned up once. The V gene is TRBV27, the J gene TRBJ2-6, with TRBD2 matching 10 bases. Trimming took 6 bases from V and 1 from J; bases not matched to a gene: 15. The length of the CDR3 is 20 residues. Germline V lookup: CDR1 MNHEY, CDR2 SMNVEV (reference sequence). CDR3 nucleotide sequence: TGTGCCAGCAGCCCTAAGACGTCTAGCGGGAGTAGGTCTGGGGCCAACGTCCTGACTTTC. Protein product: CASSPKTSSGSRSGANVLTF. Together with reference TRBV27 and TRBJ2-6, the CDR3 gives the full variable domain: EAQVTQNPRYLITVTGKKLTVTCSQNMNHEYMSWYRQDPGLGLRQIYYSMNVEVTDKGDVPEGYKVSRKEKRNFPLILESPSPNQTSLYFCASSPKTSSGSRSGANVLTFGAGSRLTVL.

This rearrangement joins TRBV10-1 to TRBJ2-1; tentatively, D is TRBD1 (6 bases). The CDR3 covers 16 residues. Germline-derived CDR1 and CDR2 are WNHNN and SYGVQD (reference sequence). V was clipped by 9 bases and J by 6 bases, with 24 bases between them. CDR3 in DNA: TGCGCCAGGACTAAACTCAGGGGCTGCTTAAGCAATGAGCAGTTCTTC. The encoded protein is CARTKLRGCLSNEQFF.

The J gene is TRBJ2-7, the V gene TRBV7-9; 11 bases are a match to TRBD1. Germline V gene data show CDR1 as SEHNR and CDR2 as FQNEAQ (reference sequence). V dropped 4 bases and J dropped 4; count of bases not matched to a gene: 3. This CDR3 contains 14 residues. As DNA, the CDR3 is TGTGCCAGCAGCTCAGGACAGGGGGCGTACGAGCAGTACTTC. Translating gives CASSSGQGAYEQYF.

This chain links TRBV19 with TRBJ2-5; 9 bases are shared with TRBD1. Germline trimming cut 5 bases from V and 2 bases from J; bases unmatched to any gene: 6. The length of the CDR3 is 15 residues. The germline V gene has CDR1 LNHDA and CDR2 SQIVND (reference sequence). CDR3 sequence (DNA): TGTGCCAGTAGTCCCTGGACAGGGGATCAAGAGACCCAGTACTTC. It codes for CASSPWTGDQETQYF.

Details on this clone: Additional DNA sequences in this sample encode the identical CDR3. The chain carries TRBV6-2 or TRBV6-3 and TRBJ2-7; no clear D gene. Germline assignment: CDR1 MNHEY and CDR2 SVGEGT. The V and J ends lost 4 bases and 4 bases respectively, with 5 bases between them. This CDR3 is 11 amino acids long. The CDR3 sequence: CASSFRYEQYF. CDR3 DNA: TGTGCCAGCAGTTTCAGGTACGAGCAGTACTTC.